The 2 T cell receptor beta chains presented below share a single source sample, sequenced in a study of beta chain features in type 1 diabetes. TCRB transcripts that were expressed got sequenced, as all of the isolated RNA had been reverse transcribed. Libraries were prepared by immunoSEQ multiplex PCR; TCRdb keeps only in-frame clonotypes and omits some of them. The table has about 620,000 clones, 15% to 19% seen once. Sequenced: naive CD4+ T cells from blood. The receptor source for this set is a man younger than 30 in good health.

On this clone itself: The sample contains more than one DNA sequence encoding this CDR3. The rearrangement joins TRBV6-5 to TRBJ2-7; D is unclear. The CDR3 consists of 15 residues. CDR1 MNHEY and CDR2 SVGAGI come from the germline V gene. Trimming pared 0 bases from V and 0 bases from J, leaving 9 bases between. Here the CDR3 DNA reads TGTGCCAGCAGTTACTCGGCAGGAAACTCCTACGAGCAGTACTTC. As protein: CASSYSAGNSYEQYF.

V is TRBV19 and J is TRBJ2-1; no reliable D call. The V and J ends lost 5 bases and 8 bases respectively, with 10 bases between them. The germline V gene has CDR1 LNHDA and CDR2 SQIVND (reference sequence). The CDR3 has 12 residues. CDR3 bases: TGTGCCAGTAGTGGACGACCCCATGAGCAGTTCTTC. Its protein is CASSGRPHEQFF. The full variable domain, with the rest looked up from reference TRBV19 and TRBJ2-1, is DGGITQSPKYLFRKEGQNVTLSCEQNLNHDAMYWYRQDPGQGLRLIYYSQIVNDFQKGDIAEGYSVSREKKESFPLTVTSAQKNPTAFYLCASSGRPHEQFFGPGTRLTVL.